This is a list of T cell receptor beta chains from one sample in a study of type 1 regulatory T cells. Via MiXCR, TCRdb re-called the reads, giving one row per CDR3 protein. This table has about 42,000 distinct CDR3 sequences, about 12% appearing once. Which antigens these TCRs recognize remains unknown. Sequences were obtained from cultured non-Tr1 T cells, either the whole culture or a sorted T cell fraction (not recorded which). These receptors all come from a human donor in good health. CDR3s leave out the opening cysteine and the closing phenylalanine or tryptophan.

V gene,CDR3 protein
TRBV27,ASSLTSGSTDTQY
TRBV5-1,ASSLAGGQETRY
TRBV18,ASSPVENTEAF
TRBV20-1,SARLVQETQY
TRBV20-1,SARWIASHNEQF
TRBV7-9,ASSPMGGAGMNTEAF
TRBV15,ATSSRIGSGDQPQH
TRBV30,AWNQIGTGRYGYT
TRBV20-1,SARKFGEQF
TRBV20-1,SARSRDSNQPQH
TRBV20-1,SARPKRDGGNIQY
TRBV10-3,AIGEAVYGYT
TRBV5-1,ASSPYSGRLDETQY
TRBV29-1,SVEGGQGIQY
TRBV12-3/TRBV12-4,ASSSRTGRTDTQY
TRBV4-1,ASSQDSTLAGVDEQF
TRBV19,ASSRGHPYEQY
TRBV5-1,TSSLDGTSWQTQY
TRBV12-3/TRBV12-4,ASSMGLYEQY
TRBV20-1,SAMVVNSYEQY
TRBV9,ASSVAAGGMGTQY
TRBV6-2/TRBV6-3,ASSYWAGSTYEQY
TRBV5-4,ASSLSPGDTQY
TRBV7-9,ASSGFGAPYEQY
TRBV12-3/TRBV12-4,ASSLSGVETQY
TRBV11-2,ASSYQAGEETQY
TRBV5-1,ASSLAGDLFEKLF
TRBV25-1,ASSARSSGTSGPHEQF
TRBV4-2,ASSPRGRTSSNQPQH
TRBV29-1,SAQGGGKAEAF
TRBV7-2,ASSLGGKRNTQY
TRBV7-2,ASRKDRGAEKLF
TRBV27,ASSLKGQLIFSGANVLT
TRBV7-9,ASNINEKLF
TRBV7-2,ASSLARLVNEQF
TRBV5-1,ASSPGTSGSATDTQY
TRBV7-6,ASSLTRQGFTGELF
TRBV15,ATSRERTSGLNEQF
TRBV7-3,ASSRLLTGELF
TRBV12-3/TRBV12-4,ASSRKNGELF